Listed below are T cell receptor beta chains from one sample, sequenced in a study of blood T cell repertoires in COVID-19. Produced via immunoSEQ multiplex PCR; TCRdb's table is partial and in-frame only. Of approximately 150,000 clones listed, approximately 79% are singletons. Sequenced input: peripheral blood. These receptor sequences come from a man between 45 and 60 years old with active or convalescent COVID-19. CDR3s include the opening cysteine and the closing phenylalanine or tryptophan. The D gene is left open where the match is weak. Clone size is given for some rows only: seen once, a few or many times, or a class if the clone is expanded.

>TRBJ2-7|TRBV2|-|TRBD2
TGTGCCAGCAGTGAACAGCAGGGACTAGCGGGATGGGAGCAGTACTTC
CASSEQQGLAGWEQYF
>TRBJ2-5|TRBV24-1|-|-
TGTGCCCTTCGGGGAGGCTTATACCAAGAGACCCAGTACTTC
CALRGGLYQETQYF
>TRBJ1-4|TRBV18|once|TRBD1
TGTGCCAGCTCTCGACAGGGGACAGCTAATGAAAAACTGTTTTTT
CASSRQGTANEKLFF
>TRBJ1-2|TRBV7-8|-|-
TGTGCCAGCAGCGAACAGACAGTTCCTAACTATGGCTACACCTTC
CASSEQTVPNYGYTF
>TRBJ1-5|TRBV27|-|-
TGTGCCAGCAGTAGACAGGTTGATCAGCCCCAGCATTTT
CASSRQVDQPQHF
>TRBJ2-1|TRBV11-3|many|TRBD2
TGTGCCAGCAGCTTGGAGGGCGGAATAGCGGGAGTAGACGAGCAGTTCTTC
CASSLEGGIAGVDEQFF
>TRBJ2-3|TRBV28|few|TRBD1
TGTGCCAGCAGAGACAGGGGGTTTTACACAGATACGCAGTATTTT
CASRDRGFYTDTQYF
>TRBJ2-7|TRBV28|few|-
TGTGCCAGCAAAGGGGGAGCCTACGAGCAGTACTTC
CASKGGAYEQYF
>TRBJ1-1|TRBV9|-|-
TGTGCCAGCAGCGTCAACAGCAACACTGAAGCTTTCTTT
CASSVNSNTEAFF
>TRBJ2-1|TRBV3-1/TRBV3-2|-|TRBD2
TGTGCCAGCAGCCAAGATCGGGTTTTGCGGGAGGGCCGGGGTGAGCAGTTCTTC
CASSQDRVLREGRGEQFF
>TRBJ1-5|TRBV6-5|-|-
TGTGCCAGCAGTTCGGTACAGGTAAATCAGCCCCAGCATTTT
CASSSVQVNQPQHF
>TRBJ1-2|TRBV9|-|-
TGTGCCAGCAGCGTAGGTGGGGGGGACTATGGCTACACCTTC
CASSVGGGDYGYTF
>TRBJ1-5|TRBV19|once|-
TGTGCCAGTCGACAGGTTCACAGCAATCAGCCCCAGCATTTT
CASRQVHSNQPQHF
>TRBJ1-6|TRBV19|-|-
TGTGCCAGTAGTATTCTGGATACAGGAGATAATTCACCCCTCCACTTT
CASSILDTGDNSPLHF
>TRBJ2-7|TRBV7-2|-|TRBD2
TGTGCCAGCAGCCCCAGGGGTAGCGGGAGTAAGTACTTC
CASSPRGSGSKYF
>TRBJ2-7|TRBV28|few|TRBD2
TGTGCCACCCAAAGCGGGGGGCTTCGCGAGCAGTACTTC
CATQSGGLREQYF
>TRBJ1-2|TRBV2|-|-
TGTGCCAGTAACCGGGACACCGCTAACTATGGCTACACCTTC
CASNRDTANYGYTF
>TRBJ1-1|TRBV28|-|-
TGTGCCAGCAGTATACAGGGTACTGAAGCTTTCTTT
CASSIQGTEAFF
>TRBJ2-1|TRBV7-6|-|-
TGTGCCAGCAGCGCTACGGGTTGGGAGCAGTTCTTC
CASSATGWEQFF
>TRBJ1-1|TRBV2|-|-
TGTGCCAGCATTTGGCGAGGGAACACTGAAGCTTTCTTT
CASIWRGNTEAFF
>TRBJ2-5|TRBV7-3|-|-
TGTGCCAGCAGTCGAGGACAGCAAGAGACCCAGTACTTC
CASSRGQQETQYF
>TRBJ1-6|TRBV7-3|few|TRBD1
TGTGCCAGCAGCTTATGGGGACAGGGTAATTCACCCCTCCACTTT
CASSLWGQGNSPLHF
>TRBJ1-1|TRBV12-5|-|-
TGTGCTAGTGGTTTGGCAGGGGAAGCTATCACTGAAGCTTTCTTT
CASGLAGEAITEAFF
>TRBJ2-7|TRBV19|-|TRBD1
TGTGCCAGTCTCTTCGGACAGGGGCGCCACGAGCAGTACTTC
CASLFGQGRHEQYF
>TRBJ1-4|TRBV7-9|once|-
TGTGCCAGCACCCTTAATGAAAAACTGTTTTTT
CASTLNEKLFF
>TRBJ1-6|TRBV6-5|-|TRBD1
TGTGCCAGCAGTTACCCGAGGGACAGGGGGAATTCACCCCTCCACTTT
CASSYPRDRGNSPLHF
>TRBJ2-1|TRBV6-7|-|TRBD1
TGTGCCAGCAGTCACGGAGGTAAAATAGGGACAGGGGGACATGAGCAGTTCTTC
CASSHGGKIGTGGHEQFF
>TRBJ2-3|TRBV28|-|TRBD1
TGTGCCAGCAGTTTTCCCAGACAGGGGGCCGACACAGATACGCAGTATTTT
CASSFPRQGADTDTQYF